This passage covers 27 T cell receptor beta chains from one sample sequenced in a study of PD-1 blockade in mismatch repair-deficient tumors. Repertoires were generated with immunoSEQ multiplex PCR, while TCRdb's copy carries only in-frame clones and drops some. The table includes tens of thousands of clones, over 70% detected once. The sample consisted of peripheral blood, taken 12 weeks after starting pembrolizumab. Receptor source: an adult with mismatch repair-deficient cancer.

The chain couples TRBV21-1 to TRBJ2-7; no check of the table's D call, TRBD2, against the DNA was made. TRBV21-1 is termed a pseudogene. The CDR3 contains 13 residues. CDR3 DNA sequence: TGTGCCAGGACGGGGGGTAGGGGCTACGAGCAGTACTTC. Its protein product is CARTGGRGYEQYF.

The chain links TRBV19 to TRBJ2-7; TRBD1 matches at 7 bases. Germline V gene lookup returns CDR1 LNHDA and CDR2 SQIVND (reference sequence). Germline trimming cut 5 bases from V and 6 bases from J; bases unmatched to any gene: 10. The length of the CDR3 is 14 residues. CDR3 region: CASSATGQTGEQYF. The CDR3 DNA reads TGTGCCAGTAGTGCCACGGGACAGACGGGCGAGCAGTACTTC.

The V and J genes are TRBV5-6 and TRBJ1-3; no reliable D call. CDR1 SGHDT and CDR2 YYEEEE come from the germline V gene. The CDR3 runs 13 residues. V gave up 2 bases and J gave up 6 bases, with 9 bases separating them. This CDR3 is CASSFYTQNTIYF. CDR3 nucleotides: TGTGCCAGCAGCTTTTATACACAAAACACCATATATTTT.

The rearrangement joins TRBV6-5 to TRBJ1-5; 7 bases are shared with TRBD1. The V and J ends lost 5 bases and 7 bases, in that order; junction bases with no gene match: 8. Germline V gene sequence: CDR1 MNHEY, CDR2 SVGAGI. The CDR3 runs to 14 residues. CDR3 coding DNA: TGTGCCAGCAGTACAGGGGCAGGGGTCCAGCCCCAGCATTTT. It codes for CASSTGAGVQPQHF.

This chain connects TRBV15 to TRBJ1-1, with 7 bases lining up with TRBD1. This CDR3 is built from 14 residues. V gave up 5 bases and J gave up 1 base; unmatched junction bases: 4. The germline gives CDR1 LNHNV, CDR2 YYDKDF (reference sequence). In DNA, the CDR3 is TGTGCCACCAGCGGCGGGACAGCGAACACTGAAGCTTTCTTT. Translated: CATSGGTANTEAFF.

The sample holds a few counts of this clone. This rearrangement joins TRBV14 to TRBJ1-2; D perhaps matches TRBD1 (5 bases). The CDR3 loop spans 13 amino acids. Germline assignment: CDR1 SGHDN and CDR2 FVKESK. Between the trimmed V and J ends, which lost 0 bases and 8 bases, there was a span of 10 bases. In DNA form, the CDR3 reads TGTGCCAGCAGCCAAGAACTGGGGGTCGGCTACACCTTC. This encodes CASSQELGVGYTF.

V usage is TRBV30 and J usage is TRBJ1-3; no definite D call. V gave up 4 bases and J gave up 2 bases, with 6 bases separating them. This CDR3 has 12 residues. From germline, CDR1 is GTSNPN and CDR2 SVGIG (reference sequence). The CDR3 nucleotides are TGTGCCTGGAAGCGGGCTGGAAACACCATATATTTT. The encoded protein is CAWKRAGNTIYF.

The sample holds one count of this clone. The chain carries TRBV23-1 and TRBJ1-1; D not certain. TRBV23-1 is assigned to the ORF class and has an uncertain function. V shed 9 bases and J shed 1 base, with 24 bases lying between them. CDR3 length: 17 amino acids. The CDR3 reads CARINTGSGRRNTEAFF. The CDR3 region has the DNA TGCGCCAGAATAAACACCGGTAGTGGCAGAAGGAACACTGAAGCTTTCTTT.

The chain recombines TRBV19 with TRBJ1-4; D is unresolved. Germline lookup yields CDR1 LNHDA and CDR2 SQIVND (reference sequence). Deletions cut 4 bases from V and 0 bases from J, with 9 bases between. The CDR3 has 15 residues. The CDR3 region has the DNA TGTGCCAGTAGTACGAACAGCCCAACTAATGAAAAACTGTTTTTT. Translating it yields CASSTNSPTNEKLFF.

This chain uses TRBV13 with TRBJ2-5, with D maybe TRBD2 (6 bases). The V gene lost 7 bases and the J gene lost 0 bases, with 9 bases spanning the gap. This CDR3 spans 13 amino acids. Germline lookup yields CDR1 PRHDT and CDR2 FYEKMQ (reference sequence). The CDR3 is CASTRGNQETQYF. In nucleotides, the CDR3 is TGTGCCAGCACCCGCGGGAACCAAGAGACCCAGTACTTC.

This chain uses TRBV27 with TRBJ2-3; D is uncertain. This CDR3 comprises 13 residues. V lost 4 bases to trimming and J lost 1 base, with 6 bases between them. Germline-derived CDR1 and CDR2 are MNHEY and SMNVEV (reference sequence). CDR3 DNA: TGTGCCAGCAGTTCCCTCGGCACAGATACGCAGTATTTT. It is translated as CASSSLGTDTQYF.

This chain links TRBV7-6 with TRBJ1-2, with TRBD1 matching 8 bases. The CDR3 consists of 14 residues. Germline CDR1 SGHVS, CDR2 FNYEAQ. V dropped 5 bases and J dropped 4; count of bases not matched to a gene: 6. The CDR3 protein is CASSQDRDPYGYTF. CDR3 in DNA: TGTGCCAGCAGCCAGGACAGGGACCCCTATGGCTACACCTTC.

The V call is TRBV7-2, the J call TRBJ1-5; the D gene is possibly TRBD1 (6 bases). V lost 1 base and J lost 7, with 14 bases in between. The germline gives CDR1 SGHTA, CDR2 FQGNSA. CDR3 length: 15 residues. The CDR3 DNA reads as TGTGCCAGCAGCTTAGTTTCGGGGGCTGGACAGCCCCAGCATTTT. It encodes CASSLVSGAGQPQHF.

The V and J genes are TRBV9 and TRBJ2-5; D remains unclear. Germline CDR1 is SGDLS and CDR2 is YYNGEE. CDR3 size: 14 residues. V was pared by 0 bases and J by 2 bases, with 8 bases between. CDR3 residues: CASSVGHVQETQYF. CDR3 nucleotides: TGTGCCAGCAGCGTAGGGCATGTACAAGAGACCCAGTACTTC.

The chain has TRBV7-8 and TRBJ2-1; 9 positions match TRBD2. The CDR3 totals 17 residues. V dropped 2 bases and J dropped 6; count of bases not matched to a gene: 11. CDR1 and CDR2 (germline): SGHVS, FQNEAQ. The CDR3 DNA reads TGTGCCAGCAGCTTACCAGGGGAACTAGCGGGCCTCAATGAGCAGTTCTTC. This gives the protein CASSLPGELAGLNEQFF.

V usage is TRBV7-3 and J usage is TRBJ2-5; D not resolved. Germline loops: CDR1 SGHTA, CDR2 FQGTGA. CDR3 size: 14 residues. Trimming shortened V by 1 base and J by 5 bases, and 11 bases separated the two germline ends. The CDR3 here is CASSLNAGWETQYF. The CDR3 DNA reads as TGTGCCAGCAGCTTAAATGCCGGGTGGGAGACCCAGTACTTC. The variable domain in full, completed from reference TRBV7-3 and TRBJ2-5, reads GAGVSQTPSNKVTEKGKYVELRCDPISGHTALYWYRQSLGQGPEFLIYFQGTGAADDSGLPNDRFFAVRPEGSVSTLKIQRTERGDSAVYLCASSLNAGWETQYFGPGTRLLVL.

The V call is TRBV5-8, the J call TRBJ2-1; TRBD2 agrees at 10 bases. Germline CDR1 SGHTS, CDR2 YDEGEE. This CDR3 is 17 amino acids long. Trimming removed 4 bases from V and 7 bases from J; junction bases left unmatched: 14. The CDR3 DNA sequence: TGTGCCAGCAGCCCCCGGGGGCTGGGACTAGCGCCTAATGAGCAGTTCTTC. Protein product: CASSPRGLGLAPNEQFF.

The chain carries TRBV11-3 and TRBJ2-5, with D tentatively TRBD2 (5 bases). The CDR3 consists of 15 residues. V dropped 4 bases and J dropped 1 base, with 13 bases sitting between them. Germline V gene lookup returns CDR1 SGHNT and CDR2 YENEEA. In DNA, the CDR3 is TGTGCCAGCAGCTCGCCCATGGACTCCCAAGAGACCCAGTACTTC. Amino acids: CASSSPMDSQETQYF.

The chain recombines TRBV11-3 with TRBJ2-5, with 9 bases that match TRBD2. The germline V gene encodes CDR1 SGHNT and CDR2 YENEEA. Germline trimming cut 5 bases from V and 0 bases from J; bases unmatched to any gene: 1. The CDR3 spans 14 residues. CDR3 protein: CASSQRGDQETQYF. In DNA form, the CDR3 reads TGTGCCAGCAGCCAGCGGGGGGACCAAGAGACCCAGTACTTC.

The J gene is TRBJ1-5, the V gene TRBV28; TRBD1 might be the D (5 bases). CDR3 length equals 14 residues. The germline CDR1 and CDR2 sequences are MDHEN and SYDVKM. The germline V and J ends were trimmed by 10 bases and 0 bases, with 13 bases remaining between them. CDR3 DNA sequence: TGTGCCACCCGGGGGATGTATAGCAATCAGCCCCAGCATTTT. The encoded protein is CATRGMYSNQPQHF.

The chain has TRBV5-1 and TRBJ2-4; D unclear. Germline CDR1 reads SGHRS; CDR2 reads YFSETQ. This CDR3 contains 14 residues. V lost 7 bases and J lost 4, with 15 bases in between. The CDR3, as DNA: TGCGCCAGCTCCGTCCAGGAACCTAAAAACATTCAGTACTTC. It encodes CASSVQEPKNIQYF.

The chain links TRBV7-9 to TRBJ2-3; 11 nucleotides line up with TRBD1. The CDR3 contains 16 residues. The germline CDR1 and CDR2 sequences are SEHNR and FQNEAQ (reference sequence). Losses at the gene ends were 6 bases for V and 6 bases for J; bases not matched to a gene: 11. The CDR3 nucleotides read TGTGCCAGCAGTTCCGGGACAGGGGGTTCTTTTGATACGCAGTATTTT. As protein: CASSSGTGGSFDTQYF.

This chain links TRBV7-9 with TRBJ2-3; 10 nucleotides align to TRBD2. Germline V gives CDR1 SEHNR, CDR2 FQNEAQ (reference sequence). The CDR3 has 15 amino acids. V lost 4 bases and J lost 2; bases outside the gene matches: 3. The CDR3 sequence is CASSYSGRPTDTQYF. DNA for the CDR3: TGTGCCAGCAGCTATAGCGGGAGGCCCACAGATACGCAGTATTTT.

V is TRBV25-1 and J is TRBJ2-5, with 7 positions matching TRBD1. Germline trimming cut 3 bases from V and 3 bases from J; bases unmatched to any gene: 4. The germline V gene encodes CDR1 MGHDK and CDR2 SYGVNS. The CDR3 is made up of 14 amino acids. This CDR3 reads CASSDSGQKETQYF. As DNA, the CDR3 is TGTGCCAGCAGTGATTCGGGACAGAAAGAGACCCAGTACTTC.

The chain carries TRBV11-2 and TRBJ2-5; 7 bases are shared with TRBD1. CDR3 size: 15 residues. From germline, CDR1 is SGHAT and CDR2 FQNNGV. The V and J ends lost 3 bases and 2 bases, in that order; junction bases with no gene match: 6. The CDR3: CASSLDRRPQETQYF. The DNA of the CDR3 is TGTGCCAGCAGCTTGGACAGGAGGCCTCAAGAGACCCAGTACTTC. The complete variable domain, with remaining parts taken from reference TRBV11-2 and TRBJ2-5, reads EAGVAQSPRYKIIEKRQSVAFWCNPISGHATLYWYQQILGQGPKLLIQFQNNGVVDDSQLPKDRFSAERLKGVDSTLKIQPAKLEDSAVYLCASSLDRRPQETQYFGPGTRLLVL.

This clone was picked up many times. The chain is built from TRBV6-6 and TRBJ1-2; a weak D match, TRBD1 (6 bases). Per germline, CDR1 MNHNY and CDR2 SVGAGI (reference sequence). V was trimmed by 6 bases and J by 7 bases, leaving 12 bases between them. The CDR3 loop spans 12 amino acids. The chain's CDR3 is CASRGGAAGYTF. The CDR3 DNA is TGTGCCAGCAGAGGGGGGGCGGCTGGCTACACCTTC.

The chain joins TRBV13 to TRBJ2-7; D not certain. Trimming shortened V by 1 base and J by 4 bases, and 8 bases separated the two germline ends. The germline V gene encodes CDR1 PRHDT and CDR2 FYEKMQ (reference sequence). The CDR3 loop spans 13 amino acids. CDR3 region: CASSLDRRYEQYF. CDR3 DNA sequence: TGTGCCAGCAGCTTAGATCGACGGTACGAGCAGTACTTC.